The clone carrying this T cell receptor (beta chain) has just a few counts. Its antigen is unidentified. This sample was included in a study of T-cell memory formation after mild COVID-19. Overall study results and limits: Clones that shrank (day 15 to 85) were balanced CD4/CD8, whereas later expanders leaned CD4+.

TCRdb fed the 5' RACE reads into MiXCR, producing one record per CDR3 protein. The table lists 400,000 to 550,000 distinct CDR3 sequences, around a quarter of them singletons. V was pared by 3 bases and J by 6 bases, with 5 bases of the junction left unmatched. CDR3 length equals 15 residues. Germline loops: CDR1 LNHDA, CDR2 SQIVND (reference sequence). The sequence derives from an adult woman who had mild COVID-19 (a few samples of this study predate the infection). Cell type and time point are not known. The chain links TRBV19 to TRBJ2-7; 13 bases align to TRBD2. The sequencing input was PBMCs or a T cell subset sorted from them (not recorded which). CDR3 nucleotide sequence: TGTGCCAGTAGTATCGGGACTAGCGGGATGTCCGAGCAGTACTTC. Translated, it gives CASSIGTSGMSEQYF.